This T cell receptor (beta chain) comes out of a study of shared clonotypes between healthy human individuals. Study overall: Every donor yielded three CD4 naive, three CD4 memory, two CD8 naive and one CD8 memory plate.

The authors split each subset's genomic DNA evenly across several immunoSEQ plates. As originally analysed: Filtering of immunoSEQ junctional sequences could not match full-length read filtering. The repertoire was sequenced with immunoSEQ multiplex PCR; TCRdb's copy has only in-frame clones and lacks some. V, J and clone size derive from that table, while D and trimming were established from the DNA sequence. The table includes some 2,500,000 clones, more than 85% detected once. The CDR3 consists of 15 residues. J was trimmed by 4 bases and V by 0 bases; bases with no gene match: 2. The germline V gene encodes CDR1 SGDLS and CDR2 YYNGEE. A remark on this clone: As yet, its antigen is unknown. Other nucleotide sequences from this sample produce the same CDR3.

Broader study findings: Rarefaction revealed incomplete sorted-subset sequencing despite large depth.

This clonotype was sampled from a man between 18 and 35 years old in good health. Some clones in this sample may be carry-over from other donors' samples. The chain couples TRBV9 to TRBJ2-7; 12 positions match TRBD1. The sequencing input was naive CD4+ T cells from PBMCs. Stated subset: CD45RA+ positively selected. CDR3 DNA sequence: TGTGCCAGCAGCGTAGGGGGACAGGGGGCTTACGAGCAGTACTTC. Amino acids: CASSVGGQGAYEQYF.